One sample yielded the 2 T cell receptor beta chains listed below, sequenced in a study of cytomegalovirus exposure and HLA in healthy donors. Clones were read by immunoSEQ multiplex PCR, and TCRdb kept only the in-frame ones, dropping some. The data contain some 180,000 clones, 86% of them singletons. Sequencing was carried out using PBMCs. The receptors derive from a man aged 25-40 years in good health and CMV-seropositive.

In its sample, this clone was seen a few times. The V and J genes are TRBV6-1 and TRBJ1-2; D gene unclear. Germline CDR1 and CDR2: MNHNS and SASEGT. This CDR3 contains 14 residues. V was pared by 0 bases and J by 2 bases, with 7 bases between. The CDR3 region has the DNA TGTGCCAGCAGTGAAGCGACCGGAAACTATGGCTACACCTTC. It codes for CASSEATGNYGYTF.

The chain carries TRBV7-3 and TRBJ2-7; D remains ambiguous. The CDR3 has 15 residues. The V end was cut by 5 bases, the J end by 5 bases, with 19 bases between. Germline-derived CDR1 and CDR2 are SGHTA and FQGTGA. The CDR3 nucleotides read TGTGCCAGCAGCCCTCAGACCGTATCGGGTCACGAGCAGTACTTC. Protein product: CASSPQTVSGHEQYF.